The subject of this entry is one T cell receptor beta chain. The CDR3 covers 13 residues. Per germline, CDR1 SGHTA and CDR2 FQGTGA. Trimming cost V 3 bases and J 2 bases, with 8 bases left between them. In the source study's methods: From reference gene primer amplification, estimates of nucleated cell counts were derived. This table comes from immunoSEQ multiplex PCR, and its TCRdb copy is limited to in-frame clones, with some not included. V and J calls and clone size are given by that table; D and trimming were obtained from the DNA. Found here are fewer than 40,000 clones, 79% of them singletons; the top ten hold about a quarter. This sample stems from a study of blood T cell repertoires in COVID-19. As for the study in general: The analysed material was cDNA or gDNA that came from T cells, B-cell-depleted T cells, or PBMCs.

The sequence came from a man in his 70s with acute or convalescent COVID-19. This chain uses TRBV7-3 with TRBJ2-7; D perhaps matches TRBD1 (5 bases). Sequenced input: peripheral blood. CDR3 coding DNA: TGTGCCAGCAGCTTTGGGGCGGCCTACGAGCAGTACTTC. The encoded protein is CASSFGAAYEQYF.